Listed here are 2 T cell receptor beta chains from one sample, sequenced in a study of Ad26.COV2.S vaccination and SARS-CoV-2 variants. Here immunoSEQ multiplex PCR was the method, and the copy in TCRdb shows in-frame clones only, minus some. The data hold 400,000 to 450,000 clones, with over 75% observed a single time. Treatment of the sample: around 19 received Ad26.COV2.S at low or high dose, single or two shots; several received placebo; per-sample allocation not given. The study sampled participants on day 63 after the first vaccine or placebo injection. This specimen consisted of peripheral blood, obtained in a trial of Ad26.COV2.S vaccine versus placebo. The receptors here all came from a person aged 18-65 years who received the Ad26.COV2.S COVID-19 vaccine or a placebo.

This chain links TRBV30 with TRBJ2-3; 13 bases align to TRBD2. Germline CDR1 reads GTSNPN; CDR2 reads SVGIG (reference sequence). Germline trimming cut 3 bases from V and 3 bases from J; bases unmatched to any gene: 6. The CDR3 has 16 residues. CDR3 region: CAWSTGLAGVTDTQYF. The CDR3 DNA reads TGTGCCTGGAGCACAGGACTAGCGGGAGTAACAGATACGCAGTATTTT.

The rearrangement joins TRBV4-3 to TRBJ2-1; possible D gene TRBD2, 5 bases. Germline assignment: CDR1 LGHNA and CDR2 YSLEER. The CDR3 runs to 14 residues. Between the trimmed V and J ends, which lost 4 bases and 1 base, there was a span of 8 bases. CDR3: CASSRGPSYNEQFF. DNA for the CDR3: TGCGCCAGCAGCCGCGGGCCGTCCTACAATGAGCAGTTCTTC.